The clone carrying this TCR beta chain has at least ten counts. This CDR3 contains 13 residues. CDR1 KGHDR and CDR2 SFDVKD come from the germline V gene. Trimming left V 5 bases short and J 7 bases short, with 13 bases between. The entry originates in a study of T cells in Graves' hyperthyroidism and ophthalmopathy. Amplified TCR beta CDR3 regions came from RNA transcripts. First-round RT-PCR of the TCR CDR3 relied on the HTBI primer set. MiXCR was run by TCRdb on the multiplex PCR reads, yielding one entry per CDR3 protein. The table has around 290,000 distinct CDR3 sequences, roughly 15% seen once. The sequence was collected from a woman aged 40 to 50 with Graves' hyperthyroidism. The gene calls are TRBV24-1 and TRBJ1-1; D may be TRBD1 (5 bases). Sequencing used blood. This CDR3 is CATSGNVGGEAFF. CDR3 bases: TGTGCCACCAGTGGGAACGTGGGGGGTGAAGCTTTCTTT.